This TCR beta chain stems from a study of cytomegalovirus exposure and HLA in healthy donors. Study as a whole: The use of the same platform for the roughly 130 validation repertoires and the roughly 700 first-cohort repertoires was reported by a later analysis.

General observations from the study: Most TCR sequences were uncommon, yet certain public TCRs appeared in many donors. The listing of some 170 TCR beta chains classed them as cytomegalovirus-associated. In vitro experiments confirmed that three CMV-associated chains were specific for CMV antigens.

As regards this clone: Antigen: not known.

CDR3 length equals 15 residues. CDR1 is MDHEN, CDR2 SYDVKM, per germline. V was pared by 5 bases and J by 4 bases, with 14 bases between. The table came from immunoSEQ multiplex PCR; TCRdb's copy has only in-frame clones and leaves some out. In the table there are roughly 110,000 clones, 88% of which are singletons. The chain is built from TRBV28 and TRBJ1-4; the D gene is possibly TRBD1 (5 bases). The receptor was isolated from a young woman in good health and CMV-seropositive. Material: PBMCs. CDR3 in amino acids: CASSPLTAYNEKLFF. CDR3 sequence (DNA): TGTGCCAGCAGTCCCCTGACAGCCTATAATGAAAAACTGTTTTTT.